What follows are 13 T cell receptor beta chains derived from one specimen sequenced in a study of graft-versus-host responses after intestinal transplantation. Their cognate antigens are unknown. Profiled with immunoSEQ multiplex PCR; TCRdb holds only in-frame clones, not every one. This table holds about 71,000 clones, about 90% found once. Sequencing was performed on unstimulated CD8+ T cells sorted from spleen or lymph node cells, taken before intestinal transplant. These receptor sequences come from a human donor who received an intestinal transplant.

V gene TRBV7-8 combines with J gene TRBJ2-6, with 7 positions matching TRBD1. J lost 0 bases, V lost 4 bases, and 3 bases had no gene match. This CDR3 spans 16 amino acids. Germline values: CDR1 SGHVS, CDR2 FQNEAQ. CDR3 loop: CASSSAGGSGANVLTF. The CDR3 coding sequence is TGTGCCAGCAGCTCCGCAGGGGGCTCTGGGGCCAACGTCCTGACTTTC.

The V call is TRBV14, the J call TRBJ1-1; D is ambiguous. The germline gives CDR1 SGHDN, CDR2 FVKESK. This CDR3 spans 11 amino acids. The V end was cut by 6 bases, the J end by 4 bases, with 6 bases between. CDR3 sequence: CASRFGTEAFF. CDR3 nucleotides: TGTGCCAGCAGATTCGGCACTGAAGCTTTCTTT. Complete variable domain (other parts from reference TRBV14 and TRBJ1-1): EAGVTQFPSHSVIEKGQTVTLRCDPISGHDNLYWYRRVMGKEIKFLLHFVKESKQDESGMPNNRFLAERTGGTYSTLKVQPAELEDSGVYFCASRFGTEAFFGQGTRLTVV.

The chain couples TRBV10-3 to TRBJ2-1; 7 nucleotides line up with TRBD2. J lost 1 base, V lost 7 bases, and 4 bases had no gene match. The CDR3 loop spans 14 amino acids. The V gene's germline CDR1 is ENHRY and CDR2 SYGVKD. This CDR3 reads CAITLGGSYNEQFF. The CDR3 bases are TGTGCCATCACCCTGGGGGGGTCCTACAATGAGCAGTTCTTC.

The chain has TRBV10-1 and TRBJ2-7; the D is unclear. Germline assignment: CDR1 WNHNN and CDR2 SYGVQD (reference sequence). Trimming took off 1 base at V and 4 bases at J, with 5 bases between the two ends. This CDR3 region has 12 residues. The CDR3 sequence: CASSEYGYEQYF. CDR3 in DNA: TGCGCCAGCAGTGAGTACGGGTACGAGCAGTACTTC.

V gene TRBV9 combines with J gene TRBJ1-2; D may be TRBD1 (6 bases). CDR3 size: 15 residues. The germline V and J ends were trimmed by 0 bases and 8 bases, with 17 bases remaining between them. Per the germline V gene, CDR1 is SGDLS and CDR2 is YYNGEE. Here the CDR3 reads CASSVGGPHPLGYTF. CDR3 nucleotide sequence: TGTGCCAGCAGCGTAGGGGGGCCACATCCCTTGGGCTACACCTTC.

The chain is built from TRBV27 and TRBJ2-1; TRBD1 might be the D (6 bases). Trimming took off 7 bases at V and 2 bases at J, with 9 bases between the two ends. Looked up from germline, CDR1 is MNHEY and CDR2 is SMNVEV (reference sequence). CDR3 size: 13 residues. DNA of the CDR3: TGTGCCAGCAAACAGGGAACCTACAATGAGCAGTTCTTC. The encoded protein is CASKQGTYNEQFF.

This clone was counted once. The chain employs TRBV14 and TRBJ1-4; possible D gene TRBD1, 5 bases. Germline CDR1 and CDR2: SGHDN and FVKESK. The CDR3 consists of 13 residues. Trimming stripped 4 bases from V and 7 bases from J, with 10 bases between. CDR3 DNA sequence: TGTGCCAGCAGCCCAACAGGTGTTGAAAAACTGTTTTTT. Translating gives CASSPTGVEKLFF.

The gene calls are TRBV19 and TRBJ1-4; D unclear. From germline, CDR1 is LNHDA and CDR2 SQIVND (reference sequence). The CDR3 runs to 15 residues. Trimming cost V 7 bases and J 0 bases, with 12 bases left between them. The DNA of the CDR3 is TGTGCCAGTACTGCAGGTAGTGCAACTAATGAAAAACTGTTTTTT. It yields the protein CASTAGSATNEKLFF.

The CDR3 loop is CASSLVWATEAFF. Written as DNA, the CDR3 is TGCGCCAGCAGCTTGGTATGGGCCACTGAAGCTTTCTTT. V gene TRBV5-1 combines with J gene TRBJ1-1, with D unclear. The CDR3 totals 13 residues. Trimming pared 0 bases from V and 4 bases from J, leaving 7 bases between. In germline, CDR1 is SGHRS, CDR2 YFSETQ.

This chain links TRBV9 with TRBJ1-3, with TRBD1 matching over 9 bases. V shed 3 bases and J 0 bases; nucleotides not matched to a gene: 4. Germline lookup yields CDR1 SGDLS and CDR2 YYNGEE. The CDR3 runs 16 residues. CDR3 amino acids: CASSGTGGFSGNTIYF. Written as DNA, the CDR3 is TGTGCCAGCAGCGGAACAGGGGGCTTCTCTGGAAACACCATATATTTT.

V is TRBV6-5 and J is TRBJ1-4; 11 bases match TRBD1. Germline V gives CDR1 MNHEY, CDR2 SVGAGI. The V segment lost 6 bases and the J segment 7 bases; nucleotides outside the gene matches: 7. The CDR3 extends over 15 amino acids. The CDR3 sequence is CASSLRTGGVEKLFF. The CDR3 nucleotides are TGTGCCAGCAGCCTCCGGACAGGGGGCGTTGAAAAACTGTTTTTT.

This rearrangement joins TRBV7-8 to TRBJ1-2, with 9 bases that match TRBD1. The V and J ends lost 6 bases and 5 bases, in that order; junction bases with no gene match: 10. This CDR3 has 15 residues. The germline V gene encodes CDR1 SGHVS and CDR2 FQNEAQ. This CDR3 reads CASSPGTGFWYGYTF. CDR3 DNA: TGTGCCAGCAGTCCCGGGACAGGGTTTTGGTATGGCTACACCTTC.

In DNA, the CDR3 is TGTGCCAGCAGCGAGGGGAGGACAGGGGCCGTTAATGAAAAACTGTTTTTT. It translates to CASSEGRTGAVNEKLFF. V and J are TRBV9 and TRBJ1-4, with TRBD1 identical over 9 bases. The CDR3 is 17 amino acids. Germline CDR1 is SGDLS and CDR2 is YYNGEE. V trimming: 3 bases; J trimming: 4 bases; junction bases outside the gene matches: 10.